Listed here is a single T cell receptor beta chain. This specimen belongs to a study of shared clonotypes between healthy human individuals. V lost 8 bases, J lost 3 bases, and 6 bases lay in between. The CDR3 has 11 residues. CDR1 and CDR2 (germline): MDHEN, SYDVKM. The repertoire was sequenced with immunoSEQ multiplex PCR; TCRdb's copy has only in-frame clones and lacks some. The data show a few hundred thousand clones, with around three quarters seen just once and less than 15% held by the top ten. This chain connects TRBV28 to TRBJ2-3; the D gene is possibly TRBD2 (5 bases). Sequenced input: PBMCs. This clonotype originated in a woman aged 40-49 years in good health. Some clones in this sample may be carry-over from other donors' samples. The CDR3 region has the DNA TGTGCCAGCGAGGGTACAGATACGCAGTATTTT. Encoded protein: CASEGTDTQYF.